This T cell receptor beta chain came from a study of graft-versus-host responses after intestinal transplantation. Across the study: Following induction with anti-thymocyte globulin, all recipients were given tacrolimus and steroids for around three years.

For this clone: Its target is unknown.

V lost 11 bases, J lost 4 bases, and 12 bases lay in between. Germline V CDR1 and CDR2: MNHNS, SASEGT. This CDR3 comprises 12 residues. Study results and caveats: Marrow from the recipient contained GvH clones, some of which had appeared first in ileum or blood. Circulating GvH clones peaking coincided with falling HvG clones soon after transplant.

The method was immunoSEQ multiplex PCR; TCRdb's version includes in-frame clones alone and lacks a portion of them. Of approximately 100,000 clones listed, under 90% are singletons. This chain links TRBV6-1 with TRBJ1-3, with unresolved D. Sequences were derived from unstimulated CD4+ T cells sorted from spleen or lymph node cells, sampled before intestinal transplant. The sequence came from a human donor who received an intestinal transplant. CDR3 sequence (DNA): TGTGCCGCGAGACCAGGAGGAAACACCATATATTTT. Its protein product is CAARPGGNTIYF.